This T cell receptor beta chain was profiled in a study of cytomegalovirus exposure and HLA in healthy donors. Study conclusions and caveats: Segments of the TCR beta V type were, in most cases, productive about 90% or about 30% of the time in an earlier analysis. Exclusion applied to some V segments, including TRBV6-2 and TRBV6-3, as they were indistinguishable. A later analysis appeared to link common viral pathogens to several of the most significant clusters.

Though probably carrying unrecorded immune exposures, donors were nominally healthy at sampling. The CDR3 totals 11 residues. Trimming pared 5 bases from V and 3 bases from J, leaving 6 bases between. Germline-derived CDR1 and CDR2 are SQVTM and ANQGSEA. PCR was performed using 60 Vbeta and 13 Jbeta primers. Assay: immunoSEQ multiplex PCR; the TCRdb copy retains only in-frame clones and omits some. This sample carries 150,000 to 160,000 clones, 80% of them seen once, and the ten largest clones take around 5.6%. On this clone itself: Its antigen is as yet unknown.

The sequenced sample consisted of PBMCs. This chain uses TRBV29-1 with TRBJ2-3; D is ambiguous. This sequence was found in a woman in her thirties or forties in good health and CMV-seropositive. CDR3 region: CSVLLTDTQYF. The DNA for the CDR3 is TGCAGCGTTCTTTTGACAGATACGCAGTATTTT.